This record looks at one T cell receptor (beta chain) sequence and its context. Study processing details: Reference gene primer amplification in the assay estimated nucleated cell counts. The protocol was immunoSEQ multiplex PCR, while the TCRdb copy is restricted to in-frame clones and leaves out a portion. That table gives V, J and clone size, and the DNA gave D and trimming. Among approximately 37,000 clones listed, approximately 85% were seen once. The sample belongs to a study of blood T cell repertoires in COVID-19. At the level of the study: Whether acute or convalescent, the COVID-19 samples came from the United States, Italy and Spain. From T cells, B-cell-depleted T cells, or PBMCs came the material, which was cDNA or gDNA.

This CDR3 spans 15 amino acids. Per germline, CDR1 SGHRS and CDR2 YFSETQ. V lost 2 bases to trimming and J lost 2 bases; unmatched junction nucleotides: 5. This clonotype was sampled from a man aged 60 to 69 with active or convalescent COVID-19. J is TRBJ2-5 and V is TRBV5-1, with 8 bases lining up with TRBD1. What was sequenced was peripheral blood. The CDR3 spells CASSFQGAIQETQYF. The CDR3 DNA reads as TGCGCCAGCAGCTTCCAGGGGGCGATACAAGAGACCCAGTACTTC.